This T cell receptor (beta chain) came from a study of pediatric ulcerative colitis. Produced via immunoSEQ multiplex PCR; TCRdb's table is partial and in-frame only. The sample yields about 64,000 clones, roughly 90% seen once. In germline, CDR1 is SGHRS, CDR2 YFSETQ. This CDR3 comprises 15 residues. Trimming took 2 bases from V and 3 from J; bases not matched to a gene: 5. Sequenced material: blood. The chain joins TRBV5-1 to TRBJ2-1; TRBD1 agrees at 7 bases. The TCR was taken from a boy aged 5-17 years with severe ulcerative colitis. CDR3 nucleotide sequence: TGCGCCAGCAGCTTAGGGGACAGCTTCTACAATGAGCAGTTCTTC. Translating it yields CASSLGDSFYNEQFF. The full variable domain, rest sourced from reference TRBV5-1 and TRBJ2-1, is KAGVTQTPRYLIKTRGQQVTLSCSPISGHRSVSWYQQTPGQGLQFLFEYFSETQRNKGNFPGRFSGRQFSNSRSEMNVSTLELGDSALYLCASSLGDSFYNEQFFGPGTRLTVL.